The clone carrying this T cell receptor (beta chain) was recorded only once. The data originate from a study of T cell changes during pregnancy in multiple sclerosis. There are 14 residues in the CDR3. Trimming at V came to 4 bases and at J to 3 bases, leaving 5 bases not matched to a gene. CDR1 ENHRY and CDR2 SYGVKD come from the germline V gene. Sequencing was performed with immunoSEQ multiplex PCR; in TCRdb, only in-frame clones are kept and a portion is missing. The data show 48,000 or so clones, 80% to 90% seen once. The sequencing used CD4+ T cells from peripheral blood mononuclear cells, collected in the second trimester of pregnancy. This clonotype was obtained from a female donor with multiple sclerosis, enrolled in a pregnancy study. V is TRBV10-3 and J is TRBJ2-5; 7 bases are shared with TRBD1. DNA of the CDR3: TGTGCCATCAGTGCCGCTACAGGGGAAGAGACCCAGTACTTC. Its translation is CAISAATGEETQYF.